A single sample gave rise to the 5 T cell receptor beta chains below, sequenced in a study of Ad26.COV2.S vaccination and SARS-CoV-2 variants. The treatment here: around 19 received Ad26.COV2.S at low or high dose, single or two shots; roughly five received placebo; per-sample allocation not given. Samples analyzed were those drawn on day 63 after the first vaccine or placebo injection. TCRdb's table, derived via immunoSEQ multiplex PCR, lists solely in-frame clones and lacks some. Among about 430,000 clones listed, 80% to 95% were seen once. The sequencing used peripheral blood, collected in a trial of Ad26.COV2.S vaccine versus placebo. These receptors were obtained from a person aged 18-60 years who received the Ad26.COV2.S COVID-19 vaccine or a placebo.

This chain uses TRBV19 with TRBJ1-6; no clear D gene. CDR3 length: 16 residues. Germline CDR1 and CDR2: LNHDA and SQIVND (reference sequence). The ends were cut back, 6 bases at V and 7 bases at J, with 19 bases in the middle. The CDR3 DNA is TGTGCCAGTAGCATGACCCGCCGAGGGCTGAATTCACCCCTCCACTTT. Translating gives CASSMTRRGLNSPLHF.

V is TRBV10-3 and J is TRBJ2-7, with 10 bases aligning to TRBD2. V lost 6 bases, J lost 4 bases, and 6 bases stayed unmatched. The germline CDR1 and CDR2 sequences are ENHRY and SYGVKD. The CDR3 totals 14 residues. The CDR3 DNA follows: TGTGCCATCAGGGGAGGGACTAGCGCTTACGAGCAGTACTTC. The encoded protein is CAIRGGTSAYEQYF.

V and J are TRBV28 and TRBJ2-7, with 8 nucleotides matching TRBD2. The V and J ends lost 6 bases and 4 bases, in that order; junction bases with no gene match: 8. Germline V gene sequence: CDR1 MDHEN, CDR2 SYDVKM. CDR3 length: 14 amino acids. CDR3 sequence (DNA): TGTGCCAGCAGACCGAGCGGGAGTCGGTACGAGCAGTACTTC. Translation: CASRPSGSRYEQYF.

The genes are TRBV30 and TRBJ2-5, with a weak D call TRBD2 (6 bases). Germline V lookup: CDR1 GTSNPN, CDR2 SVGIG (reference sequence). The CDR3 runs 12 residues. Trimming left V 2 bases short and J 5 bases short, with 9 bases between. CDR3 sequence reads: CAWSFGSETQYF. The DNA of the CDR3 is TGTGCCTGGAGTTTCGGGAGTGAGACCCAGTACTTC.

The chain is built from TRBV5-1 and TRBJ1-3; TRBD1 is a possible D gene (5 bases). This CDR3 has 14 residues. The germline V and J ends were trimmed by 4 bases and 2 bases, with 10 bases remaining between them. Germline V lookup: CDR1 SGHRS, CDR2 YFSETQ. Here the CDR3 DNA reads TGCGCCAGCAGCACTGGGGGGGCTGGAAACACCATATATTTT. Translation: CASSTGGAGNTIYF.